This TCR beta chain came from a study of cytomegalovirus exposure and HLA in healthy donors. As regards this clone: The junction differs from germline at one of its ends, possibly a read error.

Per the germline V gene, CDR1 is MNHEY and CDR2 is SVGAGI. The CDR3 runs 15 residues. The study ran its PCR with 60 Vbeta and 13 Jbeta primers. Produced via immunoSEQ multiplex PCR; TCRdb's table is partial and in-frame only. The sample includes under 150,000 clones, 81% seen only once; the top ten take 3.9%. The chain uses TRBV6-5 and TRBJ2-7; TRBD1 agrees at 8 bases. The source material was PBMCs. This sequence originates from a woman aged 25 to 39 in good health and CMV-seronegative. The CDR3 DNA follows: TGTGCCAGCAGTTACGAAGGGACAGGCTCCTGCGAGCAGTACTTC. The encoded protein is CASSYEGTGSCEQYF.